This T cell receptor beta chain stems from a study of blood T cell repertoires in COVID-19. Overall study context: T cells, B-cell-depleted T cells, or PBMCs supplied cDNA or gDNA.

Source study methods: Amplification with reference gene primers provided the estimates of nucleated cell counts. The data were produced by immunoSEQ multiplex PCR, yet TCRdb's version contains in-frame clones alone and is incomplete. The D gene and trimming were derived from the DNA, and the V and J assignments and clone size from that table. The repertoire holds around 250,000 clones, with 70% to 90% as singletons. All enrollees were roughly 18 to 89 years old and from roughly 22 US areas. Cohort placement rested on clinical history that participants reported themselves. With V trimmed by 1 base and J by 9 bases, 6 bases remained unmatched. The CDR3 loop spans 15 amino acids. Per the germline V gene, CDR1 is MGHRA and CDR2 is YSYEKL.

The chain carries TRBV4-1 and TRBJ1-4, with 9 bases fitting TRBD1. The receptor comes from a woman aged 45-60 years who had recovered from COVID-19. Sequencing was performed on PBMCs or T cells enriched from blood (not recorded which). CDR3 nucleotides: TGCGCCAGCAGCCAAGTAGGGACAGGGACGAAAAAACTGTTTTTT. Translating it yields CASSQVGTGTKKLFF.